This entry concerns a single T cell receptor beta chain. The primer mix had 60 Vbeta and 13 Jbeta primers. The data were produced by immunoSEQ multiplex PCR, yet TCRdb's version contains in-frame clones alone and is incomplete. Seen here are under 300,000 clones, 70% to 90% observed once, and the top ten hold about 2%. The source of the sample is a study of cytomegalovirus exposure and HLA in healthy donors. CDR1 LGHNA and CDR2 YNFKEQ come from the germline V gene. This CDR3 contains 16 residues. Trimming pared 0 bases from V and 5 bases from J, leaving 16 bases between. The TCR originated in a woman in her thirties or forties in good health and CMV-seropositive. J is TRBJ1-2 and V is TRBV4-2; D is ambiguous. The sample taken for sequencing was PBMCs. The CDR3 DNA reads as TGTGCCAGCAGCCAAGAGGATCCCCCTACGAGGTATGGCTACACCTTC. Amino acids: CASSQEDPPTRYGYTF.